This T cell receptor (beta chain) was identified in a study of cytomegalovirus exposure and HLA in healthy donors (dated by TCRdb to about 2017). In the study overall: A later analysis indicated that the roughly 120 validation repertoires were generated on the platform also employed for the 700 or so repertoires of the first cohort. To predict cytomegalovirus infection status, the study combined high-throughput TCR immunosequencing, statistical association of individual TCRs with disease status, and machine learning. The aim of the study was to test whether cataloging public T cell receptors could identify signatures of past pathogen exposure. Besides the first cohort of hundreds of subjects, a separate validation cohort made up of about 120 different subjects was used. General conclusions and limits of the study: According to the authors, the approach could potentially be generalized to other disease states and immunological phenotypes. The study listed 164 TCR beta chains as associated with cytomegalovirus. Of the cluster scores, roughly 95% were above 0 in a later analysis, which found that TCRs clustered in the first cohort also tended to co-occur in the 95 to 150 validation repertoires. Cytomegalovirus status was reported to be diagnosed by the classifier with high specificity and sensitivity in both the original and validation cohorts. All 120 repertoires were used to score co-occurrence in the validation cohort in a later analysis, because that analysis had no HLA typing for the cohort. A few of the identified cytomegalovirus-associated TCR beta chains were confirmed in vitro to be specific for cytomegalovirus antigens. While some public TCRs were present in many individuals, most TCR sequences turned up only very rarely across donors.

Library generation was performed with the immunoSEQ multiplex PCR assay. The authors' pipeline ran thus. A statistical classification framework was built for diagnosing cytomegalovirus status from the catalog of TCR beta chain sequences. TCRdb's version of the immuneACCESS table is confined to in-frame rearrangements and falls short of the full clone set. An unresolved V gene accounts for under half of the shortfall where checked; the remainder is of unknown origin. V, J and clone size are taken as reported in that table, and D and trimming were inferred from the DNA itself. In this sample the table shows about 160,000 clones, 89% of which occur a single time. The ten biggest clones cover 4% to 5% of the sample. In regard to this clone: Its binding antigen is unknown. Base qualities are not provided; no much larger clone lies one nucleotide away.

Donors formed part of the validation cohort, which comprised 120 subjects and was distinct from the first cohort of under 800 subjects. V was cut back by 0 bases and J by 0 bases, leaving a gap of 21 bases between them. The CDR3 holds 19 amino acids from the cysteine to the phenylalanine. Left in the record is the CDR3 DNA by itself, 57 bases read in frame from the first base. CDR1 and CDR2 (MGHRA, YSYEKL) derive from the germline V gene. Here the chain combines TRBV4-1 and TRBJ2-7; the D gene is perhaps TRBD1, from 5 matching bases. The sequencing sample was made of PBMCs. The sequence derives from a man aged 18 to 35 in good health and CMV-seropositive. The CDR3 has the sequence CASSQEYILTERSSYEQYF. At the DNA level, the sequence is TGCGCCAGCAGCCAAGAGTATATCCTGACAGAACGAAGCTCCTACGAGCAGTACTTC.